The 4 T cell receptor beta chains in this list originate from one sample, sequenced in a study of early T cells in non-severe SARS-CoV-2 infection. TCRdb itself ran the 5' RACE reads through MiXCR, one entry per CDR3 protein. The table has 60,000 to 75,000 distinct CDR3 sequences, around 11% seen once; the top ten hold approximately 6.4%. Sequencing was performed on whole blood. The source of these receptors is an adult who was a healthcare worker with PCR-confirmed SARS-CoV-2 infection or an uninfected control (not recorded which).

V usage is TRBV6-5 and J usage is TRBJ2-3; D is undetermined. The CDR3 contains 15 residues. The germline V gene encodes CDR1 MNHEY and CDR2 SVGAGI. V dropped 6 bases and J dropped 1 base, with 14 bases sitting between them. CDR3 nucleotides: TGTGCCAGCAGCCCTACCGGGCCGGGCACAGATACGCAGTATTTT. Translated: CASSPTGPGTDTQYF.

In this sample, this clonotype turned up many times. The chain recombines TRBV7-2 with TRBJ2-7; 9 nucleotides align to TRBD2. The CDR3 length is 16 residues. Germline V lookup: CDR1 SGHTA, CDR2 FQGNSA. The J segment lost 1 base and the V segment lost 1 base, leaving 5 bases of the junction unmatched. The CDR3 DNA follows: TGTGCCAGCAGCTTAGATGCTAGCGGGGTGTCCTACGAGCAGTACTTC. As protein: CASSLDASGVSYEQYF. Full variable domain (outside the CDR3, taken from reference TRBV7-2 and TRBJ2-7): GAGVSQSPSNKVTEKGKDVELRCDPISGHTALYWYRQSLGQGLEFLIYFQGNSAPDKSGLPSDRFSAERTGGSVSTLTIQRTQQEDSAVYLCASSLDASGVSYEQYFGPGTRLTVT.

This clonotype was seen at least ten times. V usage is TRBV7-9 and J usage is TRBJ2-7; possibly TRBD1 for D (6 bases). Between the trimmed V and J ends, which lost 1 base and 4 bases, there was a span of 14 bases. Germline CDR1 reads SEHNR; CDR2 reads FQNEAQ (reference sequence). The CDR3 covers 15 residues. CDR3 protein: CASSLEGTLGYEQYF. The CDR3 DNA reads as TGTGCCAGCAGCTTAGAGGGGACATTGGGTTACGAGCAGTACTTC.

This clonotype showed up many times. The chain links TRBV12-3 or TRBV12-4 to TRBJ1-4; D is ambiguous. The CDR3 is 13 residues long. V was clipped by 8 bases and J by 5 bases, with 12 bases between them. The CDR3 DNA follows: TGTGCCAGCCGCCGTAGAGTGAATGAAAAACTGTTTTTT. This codes for CASRRRVNEKLFF.